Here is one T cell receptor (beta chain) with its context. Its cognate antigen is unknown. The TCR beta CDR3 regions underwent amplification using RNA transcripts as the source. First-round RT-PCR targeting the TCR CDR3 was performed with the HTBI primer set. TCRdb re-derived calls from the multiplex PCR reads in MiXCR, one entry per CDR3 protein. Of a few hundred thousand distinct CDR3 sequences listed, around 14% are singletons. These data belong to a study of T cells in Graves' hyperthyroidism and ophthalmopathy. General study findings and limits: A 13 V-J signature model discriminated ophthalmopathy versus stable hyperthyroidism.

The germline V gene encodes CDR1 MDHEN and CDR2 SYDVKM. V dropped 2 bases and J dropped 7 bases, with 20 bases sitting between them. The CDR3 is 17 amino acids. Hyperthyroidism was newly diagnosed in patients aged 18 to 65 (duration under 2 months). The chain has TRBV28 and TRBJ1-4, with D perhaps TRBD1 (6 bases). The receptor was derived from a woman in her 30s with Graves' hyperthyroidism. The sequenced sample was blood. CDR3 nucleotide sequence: TGTGCCAGCAGTTTAAGCTTTGGGGGCAGTTTCGGTGAAAAACTGTTTTTT. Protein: CASSLSFGGSFGEKLFF. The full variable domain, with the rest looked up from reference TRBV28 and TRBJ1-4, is DVKVTQSSRYLVKRTGEKVFLECVQDMDHENMFWYRQDPGLGLRLIYFSYDVKMKEKGDIPEGYSVSREKKERFSLILESASTNQTSMYLCASSLSFGGSFGEKLFFGSGTQLSVL.